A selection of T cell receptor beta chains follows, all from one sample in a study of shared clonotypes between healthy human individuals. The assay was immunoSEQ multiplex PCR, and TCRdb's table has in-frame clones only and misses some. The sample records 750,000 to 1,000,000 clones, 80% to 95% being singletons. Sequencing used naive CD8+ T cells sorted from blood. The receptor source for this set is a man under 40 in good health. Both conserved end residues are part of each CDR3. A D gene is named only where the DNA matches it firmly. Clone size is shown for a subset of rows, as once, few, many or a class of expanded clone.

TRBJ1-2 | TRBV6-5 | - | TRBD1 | CASSYYDPGTGGGYTF | TGTGCCAGCAGTTACTACGATCCCGGGACAGGAGGGGGCTACACCTTC
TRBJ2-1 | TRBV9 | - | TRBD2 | CASSLGLGYNEQFF | TGTGCCAGCAGCCTGGGACTAGGCTACAATGAGCAGTTCTTC
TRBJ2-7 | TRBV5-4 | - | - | CASRTRGVGSYEQYF | TGTGCCAGCAGGACGAGGGGCGTTGGCTCCTACGAGCAGTACTTC
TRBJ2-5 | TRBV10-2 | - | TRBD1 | CASSEPGTGTVTQYF | TGCGCCAGCAGTGAGCCCGGGACAGGGACTGTGACCCAGTACTTC
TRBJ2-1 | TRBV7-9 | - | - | CASSLGGAIEQFF | TGTGCCAGCAGCTTAGGGGGGGCGATTGAGCAGTTCTTC
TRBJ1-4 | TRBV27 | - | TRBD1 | CASSPGQGYEKLFF | TGTGCCAGCAGTCCCGGACAGGGCTATGAAAAACTGTTTTTT
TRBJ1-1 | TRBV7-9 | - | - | CASSLGQNTEAFF | TGTGCCAGCAGCCTGGGACAGAACACTGAAGCTTTCTTT
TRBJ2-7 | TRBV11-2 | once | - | CASQMMGASYEQYF | TGTGCCAGCCAAATGATGGGAGCTTCCTACGAGCAGTACTTC
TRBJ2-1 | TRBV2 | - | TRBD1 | CASPLTPGGNSYNEQFF | TGTGCCAGCCCGTTGACCCCAGGGGGTAACTCCTACAATGAGCAGTTCTTC
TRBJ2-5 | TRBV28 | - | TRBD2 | CASSPTSGRALITQETQYF | TGTGCCAGCAGTCCCACTAGCGGGAGGGCCCTCATTACGCAAGAGACCCAGTACTTC
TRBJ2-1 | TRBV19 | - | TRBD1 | CASSMGQGIRNEQFF | TGTGCCAGTAGTATGGGACAGGGGATTCGCAATGAGCAGTTCTTC
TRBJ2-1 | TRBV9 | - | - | CASSILARGDNEQFF | TGTGCCAGCAGCATACTAGCCCGAGGGGACAATGAGCAGTTCTTC
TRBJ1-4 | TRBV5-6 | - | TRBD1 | CASRPSGGLNEKLFF | TGTGCCAGCAGACCATCAGGGGGGCTTAATGAAAAACTGTTTTTT
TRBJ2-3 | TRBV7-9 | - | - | CASTGSSTDTQYF | TGTGCCAGCACCGGGTCTAGCACAGATACGCAGTATTTT
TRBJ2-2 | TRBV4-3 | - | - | CASSQEMLEGLFNGELFF | TGCGCCAGCAGCCAAGAAATGCTGGAGGGCCTATTCAACGGGGAGCTGTTTTTT
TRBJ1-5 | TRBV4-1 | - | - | CASSHSLLSNQPQHF | TGCGCCAGCAGCCACAGCTTATTAAGCAATCAGCCCCAGCATTTT
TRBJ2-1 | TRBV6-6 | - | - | CASSYSNNEQFF | TGTGCCAGCAGTTACTCGAACAATGAGCAGTTCTTC
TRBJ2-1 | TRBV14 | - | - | CASSHGQYNEQFF | TGTGCCAGCAGCCATGGGCAGTACAATGAGCAGTTCTTC
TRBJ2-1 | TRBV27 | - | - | CASMEYWDNEQFF | TGTGCCAGCATGGAGTATTGGGACAATGAGCAGTTCTTC
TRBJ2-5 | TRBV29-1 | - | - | CSVEPLETQYF | TGCAGCGTTGAACCCCTGGAGACCCAGTACTTC
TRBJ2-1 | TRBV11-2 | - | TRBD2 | CASSLDGLAVEYNEQFF | TGTGCCAGCAGCTTAGACGGACTAGCGGTAGAGTACAATGAGCAGTTCTTC
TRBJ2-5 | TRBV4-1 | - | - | CASSQDFVTEIQETQYF | TGCGCCAGCAGCCAAGACTTCGTGACAGAGATACAAGAGACCCAGTACTTC
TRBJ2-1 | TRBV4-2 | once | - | CASSRLAGQGNNEQFF | TGTGCCAGCAGCCGACTGGCGGGACAAGGGAACAATGAGCAGTTCTTC
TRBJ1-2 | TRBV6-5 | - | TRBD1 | CASSYSRQGMGYTF | TGTGCCAGCAGTTACTCCCGACAGGGTATGGGCTACACCTTC
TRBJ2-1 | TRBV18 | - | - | CASTQQIDEQFF | TGTGCCAGCACCCAACAGATCGATGAGCAGTTCTTC
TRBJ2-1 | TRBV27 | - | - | CASSPRLAQAINEQFF | TGTGCCAGCAGTCCTCGACTCGCCCAGGCGATCAATGAGCAGTTCTTC
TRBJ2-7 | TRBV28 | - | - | CASTAGSYEQYF | TGTGCCAGCACGGCGGGGAGTTACGAGCAGTACTTC
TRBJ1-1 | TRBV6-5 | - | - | CASSRVENTEAFF | TGTGCCAGCAGCAGGGTTGAGAACACTGAAGCTTTCTTT
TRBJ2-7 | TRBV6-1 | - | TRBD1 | CASIGQGLSYEQYF | TGTGCCAGCATCGGACAGGGGCTCTCCTACGAGCAGTACTTC
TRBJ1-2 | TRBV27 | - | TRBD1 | CASSSRPGTVYGYTF | TGTGCCAGCAGTTCACGTCCCGGGACAGTCTATGGCTACACCTTC
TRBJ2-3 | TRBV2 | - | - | CASDGDTVDTQYF | TGTGCCAGCGACGGGGATACTGTAGATACGCAGTATTTT
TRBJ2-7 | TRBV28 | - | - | CASSFRGVTYEQYF | TGTGCCAGCAGTTTTCGCGGGGTCACCTACGAGCAGTACTTC
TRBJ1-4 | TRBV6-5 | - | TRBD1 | CASSPGQGLEKLFF | TGTGCCAGCAGCCCGGGACAGGGGTTGGAAAAACTGTTTTTT
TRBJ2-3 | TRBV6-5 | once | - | CASSSPGPLGDTQYF | TGTGCCAGCAGTAGTCCGGGGCCCCTAGGAGATACGCAGTATTTT
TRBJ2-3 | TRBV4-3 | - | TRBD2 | CASSHRTSGYTDTQYF | TGCGCCAGCAGCCATAGGACTAGCGGTTACACAGATACGCAGTATTTT
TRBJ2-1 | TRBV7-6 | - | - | CASSLGNEQFF | TGTGCCAGCAGCTTGGGCAATGAGCAGTTCTTC
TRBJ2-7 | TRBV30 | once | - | CAWSSEFTYEQYF | TGTGCCTGGAGTTCGGAGTTCACCTACGAGCAGTACTTC
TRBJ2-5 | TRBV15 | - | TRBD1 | CATRDRKETQYF | TGTGCCACCAGGGACAGGAAGGAGACCCAGTACTTC
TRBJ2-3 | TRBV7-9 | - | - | CASSFDSTDTQYF | TGTGCCAGCAGCTTTGACAGCACAGATACGCAGTATTTT
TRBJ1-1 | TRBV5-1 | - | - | CASSLYGTDTEAFF | TGCGCCAGCAGCCTATATGGGACCGACACTGAAGCTTTCTTT
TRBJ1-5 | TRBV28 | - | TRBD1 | CASSFLTGKIRDGSSNQPQHF | TGTGCCAGCAGTTTCCTGACAGGGAAGATCCGAGATGGTAGCAGCAATCAGCCCCAGCATTTT
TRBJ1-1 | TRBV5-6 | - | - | CASSLVRTEAFF | TGTGCCAGCAGCTTGGTTCGTACTGAAGCTTTCTTT
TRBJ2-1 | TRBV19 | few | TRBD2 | CASEPYSGSNEQFF | TGTGCCAGCGAGCCCTATAGCGGGAGCAATGAGCAGTTCTTC
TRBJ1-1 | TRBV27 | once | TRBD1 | CASSNRQGLNTEAFF | TGTGCCAGCAGTAACAGACAGGGTTTGAACACTGAAGCTTTCTTT
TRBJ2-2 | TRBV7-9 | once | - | CASQKNTGELFF | TGTGCCAGCCAGAAGAACACCGGGGAGCTGTTTTTT
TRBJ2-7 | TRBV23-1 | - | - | CASSLPGQRQPSYEQYF | TGCGCCAGCAGTCTCCCAGGGCAGCGCCAACCTTCCTACGAGCAGTACTTC
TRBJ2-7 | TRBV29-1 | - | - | CSVIDSSGYEQYF | TGCAGCGTTATAGACTCATCCGGGTACGAGCAGTACTTC
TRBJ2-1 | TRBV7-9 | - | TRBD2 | CASSLVQAGAYNEQFF | TGTGCCAGCAGCTTAGTACAAGCGGGAGCTTACAATGAGCAGTTCTTC
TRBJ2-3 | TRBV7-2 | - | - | CASSQRGHQMTDTQYF | TGTGCCAGCAGCCAACGGGGGCACCAAATGACAGATACGCAGTATTTT
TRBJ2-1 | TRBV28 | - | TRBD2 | CASSTRLADNEQFF | TGTGCCAGCAGTACACGACTAGCGGACAATGAGCAGTTCTTC
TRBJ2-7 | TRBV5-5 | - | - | CASSPSWPYEQYF | TGTGCCAGCAGCCCGAGCTGGCCCTACGAGCAGTACTTC
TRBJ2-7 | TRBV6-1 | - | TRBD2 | CASNSLAGVGNEQYF | TGTGCCAGCAATTCACTAGCGGGAGTAGGGAACGAGCAGTACTTC
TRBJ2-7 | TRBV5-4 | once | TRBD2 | CASSLNPTSGFRSYEQYF | TGTGCCAGCAGCTTGAACCCGACTAGCGGTTTTCGGTCCTACGAGCAGTACTTC
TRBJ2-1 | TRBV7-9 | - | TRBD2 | CASSLETSIYNEQFF | TGTGCCAGCAGCTTAGAGACTAGCATCTACAATGAGCAGTTCTTC
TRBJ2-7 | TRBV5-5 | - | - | CASSRKPLTDSYEQYF | TGTGCCAGCAGCCGTAAACCCTTGACAGACTCCTACGAGCAGTACTTC
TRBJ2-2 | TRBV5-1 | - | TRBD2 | CASRSGLAGWTGELFF | TGCGCCAGCAGATCTGGACTAGCGGGATGGACCGGGGAGCTGTTTTTT
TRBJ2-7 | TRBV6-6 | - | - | CASSYSKGAYEQYF | TGTGCCAGCAGTTACTCGAAGGGTGCCTACGAGCAGTACTTC